This TCR beta chain was obtained from a study of PD-1 and CTLA-4 blockade in melanoma. Germline V gives CDR1 SGDLS, CDR2 YYNGEE. Trimming took 0 bases from V and 6 from J, leaving 7 bases between them. The CDR3 spans 13 residues. Repertoires were generated with immunoSEQ multiplex PCR, while TCRdb's copy carries only in-frame clones and drops some. This table has tens of thousands of clones, about 89% appearing once. The J gene is TRBJ2-1, the V gene TRBV9; D gene ambiguous. Here the sequenced sample was CD8+ T cells from peripheral blood, taken before anti-PD-1 treatment. This receptor was obtained from a human donor with melanoma. CDR3 in amino acids: CASSVETTNEQFF. The CDR3 DNA follows: TGTGCCAGCAGCGTAGAAACGACCAATGAGCAGTTCTTC.